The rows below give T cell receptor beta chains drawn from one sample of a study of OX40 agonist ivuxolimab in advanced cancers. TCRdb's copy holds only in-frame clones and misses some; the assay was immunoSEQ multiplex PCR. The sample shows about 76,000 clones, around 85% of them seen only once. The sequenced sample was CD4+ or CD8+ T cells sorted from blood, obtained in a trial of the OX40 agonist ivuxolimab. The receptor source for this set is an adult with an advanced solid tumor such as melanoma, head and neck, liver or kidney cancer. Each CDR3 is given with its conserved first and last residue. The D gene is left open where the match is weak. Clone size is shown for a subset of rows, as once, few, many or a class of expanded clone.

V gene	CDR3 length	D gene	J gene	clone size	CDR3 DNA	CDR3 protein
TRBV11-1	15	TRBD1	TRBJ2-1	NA	TGTGCCAGCAGTCGTGGGACAGGGTCATACAATGAGCAGTTCTTC	CASSRGTGSYNEQFF
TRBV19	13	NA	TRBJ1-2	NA	TGTGCCAGTATGACAGACACTAACTATGGCTACACCTTC	CASMTDTNYGYTF
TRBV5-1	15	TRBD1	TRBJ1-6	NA	TGCGCCAGCAGCTCGGACAGGTCGATTGGTTCACCCCTCCACTTT	CASSSDRSIGSPLHF
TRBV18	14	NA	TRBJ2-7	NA	TGTGCCAGCTCACCACAACGGACAGCCTACGAGCAGTACTTC	CASSPQRTAYEQYF
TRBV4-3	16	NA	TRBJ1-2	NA	TGCGCCAGCAGCGCCCATGGGGGGGGTGTAATCTATGGCTACACCTTC	CASSAHGGGVIYGYTF
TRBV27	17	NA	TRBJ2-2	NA	TGTGCCAGCATTGCCCTAGGGCCTAGCAGTGACACCGGGGAGCTGTTTTTT	CASIALGPSSDTGELFF
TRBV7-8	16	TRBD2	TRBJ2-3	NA	TGTGCCAGCAGCCTGGGACTAGCGGGGGGGAAAGATACGCAGTATTTT	CASSLGLAGGKDTQYF
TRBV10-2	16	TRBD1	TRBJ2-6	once	TGCGCCAGCAGTGAACAGGGGGGTTTTGGGGCCAACGTCCTGACTTTC	CASSEQGGFGANVLTF
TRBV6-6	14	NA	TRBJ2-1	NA	TGTGCCAGCGGTCGCACTAGTTTTCTAAATGAGCAGTTCTTC	CASGRTSFLNEQFF
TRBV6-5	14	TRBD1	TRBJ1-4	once	TGTGCCAGCAGTCGACAGGGTACTAATGAAAAACTGTTTTTT	CASSRQGTNEKLFF
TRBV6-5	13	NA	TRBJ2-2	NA	TGTGCCAGCAGTCATCAGGGTACCGGGGAGCTGTTTTTT	CASSHQGTGELFF
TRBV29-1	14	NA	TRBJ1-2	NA	TGCAGCGTCGCACCTGACACCCCTCAACGTGGCTACACCTTC	CSVAPDTPQRGYTF
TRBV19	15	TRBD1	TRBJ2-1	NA	TGTGCCAGTAAAAACAGGGGACCGTCTAACAATGAGCAGTTCTTC	CASKNRGPSNNEQFF
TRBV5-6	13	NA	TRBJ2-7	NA	TGTGCCAGCAGCTGGGGCGGGACCTACGAGCAGTACTTC	CASSWGGTYEQYF
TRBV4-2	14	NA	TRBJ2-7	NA	TGTGCCAGCAGCCAAGAAGGCAGGGTGAGAGAGCAGTACTTC	CASSQEGRVREQYF
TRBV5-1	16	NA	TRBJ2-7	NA	TGCGCCAGCAGCTTGGCCACCGGGACGGATGACTACGAGCAGTACTTC	CASSLATGTDDYEQYF
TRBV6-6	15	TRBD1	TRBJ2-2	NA	TGTGCCAGCAGACCCGACAGGGCGAACACCGGGGAGCTGTTTTTT	CASRPDRANTGELFF
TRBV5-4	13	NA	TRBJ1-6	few	TGTGCCAGCAGCGGGACACTAAATTCACCCCTCCACTTT	CASSGTLNSPLHF
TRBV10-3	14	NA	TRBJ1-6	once	TGTGCCATCAGTGACGAGGACAGTTATTCACCCCTCCACTTT	CAISDEDSYSPLHF
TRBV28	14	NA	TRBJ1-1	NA	TGTGCCAGCAGTCCCGGGTCCCCCGTCACTGAAGCTTTCTTT	CASSPGSPVTEAFF
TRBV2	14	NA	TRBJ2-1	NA	TGTGCCAGCAGTCCGGACTACACGTCCCATGAGCAGTTCTTC	CASSPDYTSHEQFF
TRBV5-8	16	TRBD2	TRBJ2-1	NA	TGTGCCAGCAGCTTGGGCGGGAGTCTAATAAAAAATGAGCAGTTCTTC	CASSLGGSLIKNEQFF
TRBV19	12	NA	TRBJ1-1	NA	TGTGCCAGAAGTCGTGTGAACACTGAAGCTTTCTTT	CARSRVNTEAFF
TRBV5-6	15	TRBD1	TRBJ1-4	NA	TGTGCCAGCAGCTTGGCCGGGCGACAGGGGGGGAAACTGTTTTTT	CASSLAGRQGGKLFF
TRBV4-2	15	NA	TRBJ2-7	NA	TGTGCCAGCAGCTACCAAGCCGGATCGGGCTACGAGCAGTACTTC	CASSYQAGSGYEQYF
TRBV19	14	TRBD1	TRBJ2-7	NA	TGTGCCAGTAGGGGACAGGGGAGCTCCTACGAGCAGTACTTC	CASRGQGSSYEQYF
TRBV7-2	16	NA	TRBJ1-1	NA	TGTGCCAGCAGCTTAGCCCCAAGGGGCGTTGGCACTGAAGCTTTCTTT	CASSLAPRGVGTEAFF
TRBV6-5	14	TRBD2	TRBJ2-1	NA	TGTGCCAGCAGTAGACTAGCGGGGAACAATGAGCAGTTCTTC	CASSRLAGNNEQFF
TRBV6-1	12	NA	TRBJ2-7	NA	TGTGCCAGCAGTGAGGGGACCATCGAGCAGTACTTC	CASSEGTIEQYF
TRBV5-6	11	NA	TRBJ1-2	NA	TGTGCCAGCAGCTACCTGTTGGACTACACCTTC	CASSYLLDYTF
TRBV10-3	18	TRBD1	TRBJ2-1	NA	TGTGCCATCAGTGGGGACAGGGGGCCGGCAGCGTCCTACAATGAGCAGTTCTTC	CAISGDRGPAASYNEQFF
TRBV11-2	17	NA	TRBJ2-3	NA	TGTGCCAGCAGCTTAGGACGGACTTGGATTAGCACAGATACGCAGTATTTT	CASSLGRTWISTDTQYF
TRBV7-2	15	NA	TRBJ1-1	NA	TGTGCCAGCAGCTTAGGAATCACGGGGAACACTGAAGCTTTCTTT	CASSLGITGNTEAFF
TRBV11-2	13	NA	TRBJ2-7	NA	TGTGCCAGCAGCTCTAGGGTACTCTACGAGCAGTACTTC	CASSSRVLYEQYF
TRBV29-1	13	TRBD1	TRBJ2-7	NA	TGCAGCGTCACCCAAACAGGGGTGGGTGAGCAGTACTTC	CSVTQTGVGEQYF
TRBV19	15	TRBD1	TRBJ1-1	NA	TGTGCCAGTGACCCCAGACAGGGCCCGAACACTGAAGCTTTCTTT	CASDPRQGPNTEAFF
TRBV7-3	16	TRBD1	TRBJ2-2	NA	TGTGCCAGCAGCTCCGACAGGGGCCGCGGAACCGGGGAGCTGTTTTTT	CASSSDRGRGTGELFF
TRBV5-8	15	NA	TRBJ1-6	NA	TGTGCCAGCAGCTCGGGACCCCGGGGAAATTCACCCCTCCACTTT	CASSSGPRGNSPLHF
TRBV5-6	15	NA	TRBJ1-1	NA	TGTGCCAGCAGCTTGGGGGGAGGTGTAAACACTGAAGCTTTCTTT	CASSLGGGVNTEAFF
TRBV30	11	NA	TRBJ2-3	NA	TGTGCCTGGAGTCCCTTAGATACGCAGTATTTT	CAWSPLDTQYF
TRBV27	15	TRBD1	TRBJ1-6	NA	TGTGCCAGCAGTTCACGGACAGGGGGAGAGTCACCCCTCCACTTT	CASSSRTGGESPLHF
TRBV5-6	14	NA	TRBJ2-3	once	TGTGCCAGCAGCTTGGTAGGTAGCACAGATACGCAGTATTTT	CASSLVGSTDTQYF
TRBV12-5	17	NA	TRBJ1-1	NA	TGTGCTAGTGGTTTGGTAGGGCGGTGGGACACGAACACTGAAGCTTTCTTT	CASGLVGRWDTNTEAFF
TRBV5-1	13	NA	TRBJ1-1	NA	TGCGCCAGCAGCTTGGCAGGGAGCACTGAAGCTTTCTTT	CASSLAGSTEAFF